This is a list of T cell receptor beta chains from one sample in a study of T cell repertoires in cytomegalovirus infection. TCRdb reprocessed the reads with MiXCR, giving one entry per CDR3 protein. The table shows 310,000 or so distinct CDR3 sequences, with 9.6% occurring only once. Material for sequencing was PBMCs. The origin of the receptors is a human donor in good health (CMV status not recorded). Some clones in this sample may be carry-over from other donors' samples. Both conserved end residues are part of each CDR3. The D gene is left open where the match is weak.

>TRBV6-6|NA|TRBJ1-6
CASRTPGQYNSPLHF
>TRBV7-3|NA|TRBJ1-1
CASSLGASNTEAFF
>TRBV10-3|NA|TRBJ1-2
CAIRGDGYTF
>TRBV7-9|NA|TRBJ2-5
CASSPQGGFGETQYF
>TRBV7-4|TRBD2|TRBJ2-5
CASSLEVAGRRKKTQYF
>TRBV6-6|NA|TRBJ1-6
CASSYPPGKSSAPLHF
>TRBV6-4|NA|TRBJ1-1
CASSVRSNTEAFF
>TRBV19|NA|TRBJ1-1
CASSIDVGEYTEAFF
>TRBV28|TRBD2|TRBJ2-3
CASSSTSGTSGGYDTQYF
>TRBV12-5|NA|TRBJ2-1
CASGNERAEQFF
>TRBV19|NA|TRBJ2-1
CASSKGYNEQFF
>TRBV6-5|NA|TRBJ1-2
CASSYEGLGSYTF
>TRBV28|TRBD2|TRBJ2-5
CASSGGTSGFQETQYF
>TRBV20-1|NA|TRBJ1-5
CSAIWSNQPQHF
>TRBV20-1|NA|TRBJ1-2
CSASSTVFTNGYTF
>TRBV7-2|TRBD2|TRBJ2-3
CASSVTSGGTVTDTQYF
>TRBV4-1|TRBD1|TRBJ2-7
CASSQGARDRNSYEQYF
>TRBV12-3/TRBV12-4|NA|TRBJ1-6
CASRPDRPYNSPLHF
>TRBV5-4|NA|TRBJ2-5
CASRMEGRGGVTQYF
>TRBV23-1|NA|TRBJ2-5
CASSQSIDYEYQETQYF
>TRBV7-8|TRBD1|TRBJ1-5
CASSFQGAKNQPQHF
>TRBV7-8|NA|TRBJ1-4
CASSLLWGSMGSDEKLFF
>TRBV28|NA|TRBJ2-5
CASSFTRKTQYF
>TRBV14|TRBD1|TRBJ1-3
CASSQADRGENTIYF
>TRBV19|NA|TRBJ1-4
CASSLAPTPNEKLFF
>TRBV20-1|NA|TRBJ1-3
CSARTTPGSGNTIYF
>TRBV12-3/TRBV12-4|NA|TRBJ1-5
CASSLDSQMPQHF
>TRBV14|NA|TRBJ1-5
CASSQDSGKGTRGNQPQHF
>TRBV27|NA|TRBJ1-5
CASSPGLRNQPQHF
>TRBV10-3|TRBD1|TRBJ1-2
CAITERTGYGYTF
>TRBV7-9|NA|TRBJ2-3
CASSPRQNTDTQYF
>TRBV6-6|TRBD2|TRBJ2-5
CASSGRGGRQETQYF
>TRBV20-1|NA|TRBJ1-4
CSATGGVQEKLFF
>TRBV2|TRBD1|TRBJ1-2
CASSTTGNGYTF
>TRBV7-9|NA|TRBJ1-1
CASSWAEAFF
>TRBV6-2/TRBV6-3|NA|TRBJ1-1
CASSYSPGLGNTEAFF
>TRBV7-9|NA|TRBJ2-5
CASTFPGGAETQYF